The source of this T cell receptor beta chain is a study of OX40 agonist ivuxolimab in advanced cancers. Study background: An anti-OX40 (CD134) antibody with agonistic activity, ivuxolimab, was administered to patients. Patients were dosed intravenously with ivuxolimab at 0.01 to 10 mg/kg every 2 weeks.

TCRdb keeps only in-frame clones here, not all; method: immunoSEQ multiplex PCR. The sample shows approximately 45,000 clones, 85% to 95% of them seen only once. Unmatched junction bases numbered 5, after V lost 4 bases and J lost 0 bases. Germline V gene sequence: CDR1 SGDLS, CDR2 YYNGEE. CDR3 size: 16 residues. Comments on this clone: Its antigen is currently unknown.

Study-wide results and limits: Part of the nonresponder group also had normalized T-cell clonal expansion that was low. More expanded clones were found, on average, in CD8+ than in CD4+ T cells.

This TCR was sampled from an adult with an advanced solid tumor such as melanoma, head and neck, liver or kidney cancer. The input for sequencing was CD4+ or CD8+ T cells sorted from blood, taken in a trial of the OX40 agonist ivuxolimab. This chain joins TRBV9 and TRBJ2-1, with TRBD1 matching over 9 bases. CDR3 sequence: CASSPETGGSYNEQFF. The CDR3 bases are TGTGCCAGCAGCCCCGAGACAGGGGGCTCCTACAATGAGCAGTTCTTC.